Here is one TCR beta chain with its context. This CDR3 is built from 13 residues. Germline CDR1 and CDR2: GTSNPN and SVGIG (reference sequence). Trimming removed 4 bases from V and 3 bases from J, with 12 bases in between. Original processing methods: The authors estimated nucleated cell counts from reference gene primer amplification. Method: immunoSEQ multiplex PCR; TCRdb's copy keeps in-frame clones and lacks some. The V and J calls and clone size are taken from that table; D and trimming were inferred from the DNA. The sample has nearly 350,000 clones, about four fifths seen once. The data were taken from a study of blood T cell repertoires in COVID-19. Study as a whole: The analysed material was cDNA or gDNA that came from T cells, B-cell-depleted T cells, or PBMCs.

V gene TRBV30 combines with J gene TRBJ1-2; tentative D call: TRBD1 (6 bases). The sequence was collected from a man younger than 45 with active or convalescent COVID-19. The sequenced sample consisted of peripheral blood. This CDR3 is CAWTPRQDYGYTF. CDR3 bases: TGTGCCTGGACCCCCCGACAGGACTATGGCTACACCTTC.